The rows below give T cell receptor beta chains drawn from one sample of a study of T cell responses to AZD1222 COVID-19 vaccine. Some clones are missing from TCRdb's copy, which holds only in-frame ones; the method was immunoSEQ multiplex PCR. The data show about 110,000 clones, approximately 89% seen once. The sequences come from peripheral blood, collected 28 days after the second AZD1222 dose. These receptors were obtained from an adult who received the AZD1222 COVID-19 vaccine. CDR3s include the opening cysteine and the closing phenylalanine or tryptophan. The D gene is left open where the match is weak. Where a row states a size, it is once, few, many or the class of an expanded clone; other rows omit it.

J gene | V gene | D gene | clone size | CDR3 protein | CDR3 DNA
TRBJ2-1 | TRBV9 | NA | NA | CASSEAGAFHQQFF | TGTGCCAGCAGCGAGGCAGGGGCCTTTCATCAGCAGTTCTTC
TRBJ1-1 | TRBV5-4 | TRBD1 | few | CASSLPGQPSRGTEAFF | TGTGCCAGCAGCTTACCGGGACAGCCATCTCGGGGGACTGAAGCTTTCTTT
TRBJ1-1 | TRBV6-2/TRBV6-3 | NA | NA | CASSYEENTEAFF | TGTGCCAGCAGTTACGAGGAGAACACTGAAGCTTTCTTT
TRBJ2-3 | TRBV11-2 | NA | NA | CASLPGLYTDTQYF | TGTGCCAGTTTACCGGGACTCTACACAGATACGCAGTATTTT
TRBJ2-3 | TRBV28 | NA | NA | CASRTFGRTDTQYF | TGTGCCAGCAGAACATTCGGCCGGACAGATACGCAGTATTTT
TRBJ2-7 | TRBV28 | TRBD1 | NA | CASTTPGQGFHEQYF | TGTGCCAGCACTACCCCGGGACAGGGGTTCCACGAGCAGTACTTC
TRBJ1-2 | TRBV14 | NA | NA | CASSPGALYGYTF | TGTGCCAGCAGCCCAGGGGCCCTCTATGGCTACACCTTC
TRBJ1-3 | TRBV7-2 | NA | NA | CASSLGGTGNTIYF | TGTGCCAGCAGCTTAGGGGGGACTGGAAACACCATATATTTT
TRBJ2-1 | TRBV7-3 | NA | NA | CASSGRHNEQFF | TGTGCCAGCAGCGGGAGGCACAATGAGCAGTTCTTC
TRBJ1-5 | TRBV18 | NA | NA | CASSPPYSNQPQHF | TGTGCCAGCTCACCGCCCTATAGCAATCAGCCCCAGCATTTT
TRBJ2-1 | TRBV6-2/TRBV6-3 | NA | NA | CASSYSRVDFHNEQFF | TGTGCCAGCAGTTACTCGCGAGTGGATTTCCACAATGAGCAGTTCTTC
TRBJ1-4 | TRBV30 | NA | few | CAWSDGGVKKLFF | TGTGCCTGGAGTGACGGGGGGGTCAAAAAACTGTTTTTT
TRBJ2-3 | TRBV7-2 | NA | NA | CASSRGLASTDTQYF | TGTGCCAGCAGCCGGGGACTCGCCAGCACAGATACGCAGTATTTT
TRBJ1-2 | TRBV3-1/TRBV3-2 | NA | once | CASSQSAGGNYGYTF | TGTGCCAGCAGCCAATCGGCCGGGGGGAACTATGGCTACACCTTC
TRBJ1-5 | TRBV10-3 | TRBD1 | NA | CAISDTGGSLSQPQHF | TGTGCCATCAGTGATACAGGGGGCAGCCTCAGTCAGCCCCAGCATTTT
TRBJ2-3 | TRBV6-6 | TRBD2 | NA | CASSHRIAGDLPDTQYF | TGTGCCAGCAGTCATCGGATAGCGGGGGACCTGCCAGATACGCAGTATTTT
TRBJ2-1 | TRBV5-4 | TRBD2 | NA | CASSLKREVLYNEQFF | TGTGCCAGCAGCTTAAAGCGGGAGGTGTTGTACAATGAGCAGTTCTTC
TRBJ1-1 | TRBV7-8 | NA | once | CASSLGRAEAFF | TGTGCCAGCAGCTTAGGCAGGGCTGAAGCTTTCTTT
TRBJ2-7 | TRBV28 | NA | NA | CASRIRRTPYEQYF | TGTGCCAGCAGGATAAGACGGACCCCCTACGAGCAGTACTTC
TRBJ1-2 | TRBV7-9 | NA | NA | CASSPGTPYGYTF | TGTGCCAGCAGCCCCGGGACACCTTATGGCTACACCTTC
TRBJ1-1 | TRBV4-3 | NA | NA | CASSRDLNTEAFF | TGCGCCAGCAGTCGGGATCTGAACACTGAAGCTTTCTTT
TRBJ2-7 | TRBV11-3 | NA | NA | CASSLGSYEQYF | TGTGCCAGCAGCTTAGGCTCCTACGAGCAGTACTTC
TRBJ1-3 | TRBV5-5 | NA | NA | CASSGTDKTSGNTIYF | TGTGCCAGCAGCGGAACAGACAAGACCTCTGGAAACACCATATATTTT
TRBJ1-2 | TRBV6-6 | TRBD1 | NA | CASARTGEGYGYTF | TGTGCCAGCGCCCGTACAGGGGAGGGCTATGGCTACACCTTC
TRBJ2-2 | TRBV12-3/TRBV12-4 | NA | NA | CASSFRGELFF | TGTGCCAGCAGTTTTCGGGGGGAGCTGTTTTTT
TRBJ2-3 | TRBV7-2 | NA | NA | CASADGVLTDTQYF | TGTGCCAGCGCGGATGGGGTACTCACAGATACGCAGTATTTT
TRBJ2-5 | TRBV7-8 | NA | NA | CASSTKGLQETQYF | TGTGCCAGCAGCACTAAGGGACTCCAAGAGACCCAGTACTTC
TRBJ2-7 | TRBV29-1 | NA | NA | CSVEGGPLYEQYF | TGCAGCGTTGAGGGAGGCCCCCTCTACGAGCAGTACTTC
TRBJ1-1 | TRBV9 | NA | NA | CASNLRGLNTEAFF | TGTGCCAGCAACCTGAGAGGTCTGAACACTGAAGCTTTCTTT
TRBJ1-4 | TRBV14 | NA | NA | CASSQRAAEKLFF | TGTGCCAGCAGCCAAAGGGCAGCCGAAAAACTGTTTTTT
TRBJ2-5 | TRBV27 | NA | NA | CASRGAGQSMTQYF | TGTGCCAGCCGTGGGGCAGGCCAGTCAATGACCCAGTACTTC
TRBJ1-2 | TRBV7-9 | NA | NA | CASSLAAFYGYTF | TGTGCCAGCAGCTTAGCAGCCTTTTATGGCTACACCTTC
TRBJ1-1 | TRBV5-5 | NA | NA | CASSLLWARLGDTEAFF | TGTGCCAGCAGCTTGTTATGGGCCCGATTGGGGGATACTGAAGCTTTCTTT
TRBJ1-2 | TRBV6-5 | TRBD1 | NA | CASTPTGTNYGYTF | TGTGCCAGCACCCCGACAGGGACTAACTATGGCTACACCTTC
TRBJ1-2 | TRBV30 | NA | NA | CAWRRSGYTF | TGTGCCTGGAGAAGAAGTGGCTACACCTTC
TRBJ1-1 | TRBV9 | NA | once | CASSANSGPNTEAFF | TGTGCCAGCAGCGCTAACTCAGGGCCGAACACTGAAGCTTTCTTT
TRBJ2-7 | TRBV9 | NA | NA | CASSRVGSYEQYF | TGTGCCAGCAGCCGAGTAGGGTCCTACGAGCAGTACTTC
TRBJ2-5 | TRBV4-3 | NA | NA | CASSQGGVASGETQYF | TGCGCCAGCAGCCAAGGCGGGGTCGCAAGCGGAGAGACCCAGTACTTC
TRBJ2-3 | TRBV9 | NA | NA | CASKKDTDTQYF | TGTGCCAGCAAGAAAGACACAGATACGCAGTATTTT
TRBJ2-7 | TRBV29-1 | NA | NA | CSVGGAPYEQYF | TGCAGCGTTGGAGGTGCTCCCTACGAGCAGTACTTC
TRBJ2-2 | TRBV24-1 | NA | NA | CATSDPPTGELFF | TGTGCCACCAGTGACCCCCCCACCGGGGAGCTGTTTTTT
TRBJ2-7 | TRBV29-1 | TRBD2 | NA | CSAEWGGNNEQYF | TGCAGCGCTGAATGGGGGGGTAACAACGAGCAGTACTTC
TRBJ2-1 | TRBV7-9 | NA | NA | CASSNNYNEQFF | TGTGCCAGCAGCAATAACTACAATGAGCAGTTCTTC
TRBJ2-3 | TRBV5-4 | TRBD2 | NA | CASSSRGTSLDTQYF | TGTGCCAGCAGCTCCCGAGGGACTAGTCTAGATACGCAGTATTTT
TRBJ1-4 | TRBV2 | TRBD1 | NA | CASSLGQGTTNEKLFF | TGTGCCAGCAGCCTGGGACAGGGAACAACTAATGAAAAACTGTTTTTT
TRBJ1-5 | TRBV7-9 | NA | NA | CASSLDWSNQPQHF | TGTGCCAGCAGCTTAGACTGGAGCAATCAGCCCCAGCATTTT